The 20 T cell receptor beta chains presented below share a single source sample, sequenced in a study of blood T cell repertoires in COVID-19. Sequencing used immunoSEQ multiplex PCR; TCRdb keeps in-frame clones, though not all of them. The data show 200,000 to 250,000 clones, about 90% seen once. Sample: peripheral blood. The receptor source for this set is a man aged 55 to 70 with acute or convalescent COVID-19.

Notes on this clone: Being one base from a much bigger clone, this may be a read error. The rearrangement joins TRBV7-3 to TRBJ1-1, with 8 bases fitting TRBD1. The CDR3 contains 13 residues. Germline V gives CDR1 SGHTA, CDR2 FQGTGA. The V gene end was trimmed by 3 bases and the J gene end by 3 bases; junction bases not matched to a gene: 0. The CDR3 protein is CASSLDRDTEAFF. CDR3 sequence (DNA): TGTGCCAGCAGCTTGGACAGGGACACTGAAGCTTTCTTT.

About this clone itself: Other DNA variants within this sample encode the same CDR3. This chain uses TRBV9 with TRBJ2-7; D possibly corresponds to TRBD2 (6 bases). The V end lost 0 bases, the J end lost 3 bases, and 13 bases lay between the germline ends. CDR1 and CDR2 (germline): SGDLS, YYNGEE. The CDR3 loop spans 15 amino acids. CDR3 coding DNA: TGTGCCAGCAGCGTAGATGGGACTGAAGGCTACGAGCAGTACTTC. It translates to CASSVDGTEGYEQYF.

This clone was observed a few times. V and J are TRBV29-1 and TRBJ1-5; 8 bases map to TRBD1. From germline, CDR1 is SQVTM and CDR2 ANQGSEA. V shed 7 bases, J shed 5 bases, and the junction held 7 bases outside the gene matches. CDR3 length equals 13 residues. The CDR3 DNA reads as TGCAGCGGTGGCAGGGGGCCGGATCAGCCCCAGCATTTT. Its translation: CSGGRGPDQPQHF.

The V call is TRBV28, the J call TRBJ1-1, with D possibly being TRBD1 (5 bases). Trimming removed 6 bases at V and 11 bases at J, with 13 bases between. The CDR3 sequence is 11 residues long. Per germline, CDR1 MDHEN and CDR2 SYDVKM. The CDR3 coding sequence is TGTGCCAGCAGGGAAGGGACTGGGGCTTTCTTT. Its translation: CASREGTGAFF.

A single count supports this clone. The rearrangement links TRBV7-9 to TRBJ1-6; D uncertain. Per germline, CDR1 SEHNR and CDR2 FQNEAQ (reference sequence). The germline V and J ends were trimmed by 3 bases and 0 bases, with 6 bases remaining between them. CDR3 length: 15 residues. The CDR3 here is CASSFTSSYNSPLHF. Here the CDR3 DNA reads TGTGCCAGCAGCTTCACAAGCTCCTATAATTCACCCCTCCACTTT.

V gene TRBV28 combines with J gene TRBJ1-2; D possibly corresponds to TRBD1 (6 bases). This CDR3 has 15 amino acids. The V and J ends lost 4 bases and 4 bases respectively, with 16 bases between them. Germline CDR1 reads MDHEN; CDR2 reads SYDVKM. The CDR3 region has the DNA TGTGCCAGCAGTTCCTCAGGGGCCCTAGCCTATGGCTACACCTTC. Protein product: CASSSSGALAYGYTF.

This chain connects TRBV6-5 to TRBJ2-5; the D is unclear. With 6 bases removed from V and 1 base from J, the gap between germline ends came to 9 bases. The germline V gene encodes CDR1 MNHEY and CDR2 SVGAGI. This CDR3 is 13 amino acids long. CDR3 DNA sequence: TGTGCCAGCAGACCTTCAGTCCAAGAGACCCAGTACTTC. Its translation is CASRPSVQETQYF.

The chain carries TRBV5-1 and TRBJ2-1; D perhaps matches TRBD1 (6 bases). The CDR3 runs 14 residues. Trimming cost V 2 bases and J 4 bases, with 10 bases left between them. Germline V gene data show CDR1 as SGHRS and CDR2 as YFSETQ. The CDR3 sequence: CASSFLQGYNEQFF. The CDR3 DNA reads as TGCGCCAGCAGCTTTCTACAGGGATACAATGAGCAGTTCTTC.

The chain carries TRBV4-3 and TRBJ2-7, with 7 bases aligning to TRBD2. The junction had 8 bases not matched to a gene; V was cut back by 1 base and J by 2 bases. Germline-derived CDR1 and CDR2 are LGHNA and YSLEER. This CDR3 comprises 16 residues. CDR3 protein: CASSQVWSSGTYEQYF. The DNA for the CDR3 is TGCGCCAGCAGCCAAGTTTGGTCTAGCGGAACCTACGAGCAGTACTTC.

The V and J genes are TRBV11-2 and TRBJ2-5; tentative D call: TRBD1 (5 bases). CDR1 and CDR2 from the germline V gene are SGHAT and FQNNGV. Trimming took 5 bases from V and 4 from J, leaving 11 bases between them. The length of the CDR3 is 13 residues. The DNA of the CDR3 is TGTGCCAGCAGCCGACAGAATCGAGAGACCCAGTACTTC. Translating gives CASSRQNRETQYF.

In its sample, this clone was seen once. This sequence joins TRBV19 and TRBJ2-3; 8 positions match TRBD1. Germline values: CDR1 LNHDA, CDR2 SQIVND (reference sequence). This CDR3 spans 15 amino acids. Trimming cost V 5 bases and J 3 bases; bases outside gene matches: 7. CDR3 nucleotides: TGTGCCAGTAGTTCCACGGGACAGGAGACAGATACGCAGTATTTT. Residues: CASSSTGQETDTQYF. Full variable domain (rest looked up from reference TRBV19 and TRBJ2-3): DGGITQSPKYLFRKEGQNVTLSCEQNLNHDAMYWYRQDPGQGLRLIYYSQIVNDFQKGDIAEGYSVSREKKESFPLTVTSAQKNPTAFYLCASSSTGQETDTQYFGPGTRLTVL.

CDR3 amino acids: CASHQENTEAFF. In nucleotides, the CDR3 is TGTGCCAGTCACCAGGAGAACACTGAAGCTTTCTTT. The chain recombines TRBV19 with TRBJ1-1; no clear D gene. V lost 8 bases to trimming and J lost 1 base, with 8 bases between them. CDR1 is LNHDA, CDR2 SQIVND, per germline (reference sequence). The CDR3 is 12 amino acids.

V and J are TRBV4-1 and TRBJ2-1; maybe TRBD2 (6 bases). Trimming took 4 bases from V and 6 from J, leaving 16 bases between them. The CDR3 spans 15 residues. Germline values: CDR1 MGHRA, CDR2 YSYEKL. The CDR3 region is CASSLKEGEGNEQFF. For the CDR3, the DNA is TGCGCCAGCAGCCTTAAGGAGGGAGAGGGCAATGAGCAGTTCTTC.

For this clone: The same CDR3 can be traced to other DNA sequences in this sample. This chain joins TRBV29-1 and TRBJ1-1; TRBD1 might be the D (5 bases). Trimming cost V 6 bases and J 0 bases, with 8 bases left between them. From germline, CDR1 is SQVTM and CDR2 ANQGSEA. CDR3 length: 12 amino acids. CDR3 coding DNA: TGCAGCGTGGGGGGGGTGAACACTGAAGCTTTCTTT. Translated: CSVGGVNTEAFF.

V usage is TRBV14 and J usage is TRBJ2-6, with 14 bases that match TRBD2. V was clipped by 1 base and J by 2 bases; unmatched bases: 7. CDR3 length: 20 residues. CDR1 is SGHDN and CDR2 is FVKESK in the germline V gene. CDR3 sequence: CASSQGLAGGPVPGANVLTF. The CDR3 bases are TGTGCCAGCAGCCAAGGACTAGCGGGAGGGCCGGTACCTGGGGCCAACGTCCTGACTTTC.

CDR3 amino acids: CASSTRTPGTSGREAEQFF. CDR3 nucleotide sequence: TGCGCCAGCAGCACCAGGACACCGGGGACTAGCGGGAGGGAAGCTGAGCAGTTCTTC. The J gene is TRBJ2-1, the V gene TRBV5-1; TRBD2 aligns across 16 bases. V was pared by 4 bases and J by 9 bases, with 16 bases of the junction left unmatched. The CDR3 sequence is 19 residues long. Germline CDR1 SGHRS, CDR2 YFSETQ.

The CDR3: CASKRGLERDNYGYTF. In DNA, the CDR3 is TGTGCCAGTAAACGGGGGTTGGAGAGAGATAACTATGGCTACACCTTC. The V and J genes are TRBV19 and TRBJ1-2, with D possibly TRBD1 on 5 matching bases. The ends were cut back, 7 bases at V and 1 base at J, with 19 bases in the middle. CDR3 size: 16 residues. The germline V gene encodes CDR1 LNHDA and CDR2 SQIVND (reference sequence).

The gene calls are TRBV28 and TRBJ2-7, with D perhaps TRBD2 (5 bases). Germline-derived CDR1 and CDR2 are MDHEN and SYDVKM. The CDR3 consists of 12 residues. The V and J ends lost 6 bases and 5 bases respectively, with 11 bases between them. The CDR3 region is CASREAPDEQYF. In DNA, the CDR3 is TGTGCCAGCAGGGAGGCCCCAGACGAGCAGTACTTC.

This chain uses TRBV5-1 with TRBJ1-4, with TRBD1 matching over 11 bases. Unmatched junction bases numbered 4, after V lost 1 base and J lost 8 bases. Germline loops: CDR1 SGHRS, CDR2 YFSETQ. The CDR3 spans 15 residues. CDR3 DNA sequence: TGCGCCAGCAGCTTGCGGACAGGGGGCGGCGAAAAACTGTTTTTT. This translates into CASSLRTGGGEKLFF.

A word on this clone: Germline is not matched at one junction end, which may reflect a read error. The rearrangement links TRBV2 to TRBJ2-5; the D is unclear. This CDR3 has 10 amino acids. In germline, CDR1 is SNHLY, CDR2 FYNNEI. The CDR3 reads CASRQATQYF. The CDR3 DNA sequence: TGTGCCAGCAGGCAAGCGACCCAGTACTTC.